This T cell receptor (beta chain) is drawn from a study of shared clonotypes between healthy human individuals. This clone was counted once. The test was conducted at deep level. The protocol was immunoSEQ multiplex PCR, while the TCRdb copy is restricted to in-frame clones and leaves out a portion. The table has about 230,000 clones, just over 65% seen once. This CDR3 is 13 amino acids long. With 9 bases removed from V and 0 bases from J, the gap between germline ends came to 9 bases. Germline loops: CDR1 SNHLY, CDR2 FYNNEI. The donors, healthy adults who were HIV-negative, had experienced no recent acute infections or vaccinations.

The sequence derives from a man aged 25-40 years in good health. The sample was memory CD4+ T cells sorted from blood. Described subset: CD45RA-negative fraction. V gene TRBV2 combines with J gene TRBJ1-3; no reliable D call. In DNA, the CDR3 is TGTGCCAGTTTGTTGAACTCTGGAAACACCATATATTTT. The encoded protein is CASLLNSGNTIYF.